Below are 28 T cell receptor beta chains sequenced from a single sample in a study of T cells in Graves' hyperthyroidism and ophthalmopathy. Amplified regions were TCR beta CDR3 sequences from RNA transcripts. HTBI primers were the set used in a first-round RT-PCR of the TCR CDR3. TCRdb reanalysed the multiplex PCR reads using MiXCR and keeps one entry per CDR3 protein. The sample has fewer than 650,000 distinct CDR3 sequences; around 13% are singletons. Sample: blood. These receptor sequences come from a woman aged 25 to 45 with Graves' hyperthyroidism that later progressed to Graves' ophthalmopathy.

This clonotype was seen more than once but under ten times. This chain's CDR3 is CASSLATDINQPQHF. The CDR3 nucleotides read TGTGCCAGCAGCTTAGCAACAGACATCAATCAGCCCCAGCATTTT. The rearrangement links TRBV13 to TRBJ1-5; D is uncertain. V lost 1 base and J 3 bases, leaving 10 bases between the germline ends. The germline CDR1 and CDR2 sequences are PRHDT and FYEKMQ (reference sequence). The CDR3 is made up of 15 amino acids.

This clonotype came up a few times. Here the CDR3 reads CASSPREDNYGYTF. The CDR3 DNA is TGTGCCAGCAGCCCCCGGGAGGATAACTATGGCTACACCTTC. The J gene is TRBJ1-2, the V gene TRBV7-2; D remains ambiguous. Trimming removed 5 bases from V and 1 base from J, with 11 bases in between. CDR3 length equals 14 residues. Germline V gene lookup returns CDR1 SGHTA and CDR2 FQGNSA. The full variable domain, its missing parts supplied by reference TRBV7-2 and TRBJ1-2, is GAGVSQSPSNKVTEKGKDVELRCDPISGHTALYWYRQSLGQGLEFLIYFQGNSAPDKSGLPSDRFSAERTGGSVSTLTIQRTQQEDSAVYLCASSPREDNYGYTFGSGTRLTVV.

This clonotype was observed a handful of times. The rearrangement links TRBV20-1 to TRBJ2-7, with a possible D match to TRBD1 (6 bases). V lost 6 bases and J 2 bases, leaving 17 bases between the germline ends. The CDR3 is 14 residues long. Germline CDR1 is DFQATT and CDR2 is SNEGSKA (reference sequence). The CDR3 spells CSASQGYIAYEQYF. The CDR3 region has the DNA TGCAGTGCCTCACAGGGATATATCGCCTACGAGCAGTACTTC.

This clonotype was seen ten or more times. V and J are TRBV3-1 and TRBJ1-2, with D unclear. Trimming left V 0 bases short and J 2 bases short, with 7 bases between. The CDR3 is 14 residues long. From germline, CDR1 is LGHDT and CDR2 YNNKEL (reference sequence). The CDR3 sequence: CASSQERGNYGYTF. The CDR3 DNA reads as TGTGCCAGCAGCCAAGAACGAGGGAACTATGGCTACACCTTC.

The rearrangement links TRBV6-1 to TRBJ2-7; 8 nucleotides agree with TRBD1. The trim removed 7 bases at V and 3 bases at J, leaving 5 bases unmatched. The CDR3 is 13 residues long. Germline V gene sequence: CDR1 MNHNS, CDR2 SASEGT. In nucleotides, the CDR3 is TGTGCCAGCACCGCAGGGGGCGGCTACGAGCAGTACTTC. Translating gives CASTAGGGYEQYF.

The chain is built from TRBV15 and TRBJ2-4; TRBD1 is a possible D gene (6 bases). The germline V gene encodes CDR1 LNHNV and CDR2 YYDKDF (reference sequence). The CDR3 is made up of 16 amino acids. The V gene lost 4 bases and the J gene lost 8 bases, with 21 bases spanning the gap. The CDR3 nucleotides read TGTGCCACCAGCATCTCCGGAGGCAGGGCAGGGGACATTCAGTACTTC. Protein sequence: CATSISGGRAGDIQYF. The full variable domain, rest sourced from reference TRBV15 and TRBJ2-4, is DAMVIQNPRYQVTQFGKPVTLSCSQTLNHNVMYWYQQKSSQAPKLLFHYYDKDFNNEADTPDNFQSRRPNTSFCFLDIRSPGLGDTAMYLCATSISGGRAGDIQYFGAGTRLSVL.

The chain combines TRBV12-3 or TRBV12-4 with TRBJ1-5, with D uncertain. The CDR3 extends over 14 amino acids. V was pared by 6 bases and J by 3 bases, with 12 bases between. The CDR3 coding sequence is TGTGCCAGCAGGTCACGACGGATCAATCAGCCCCAGCATTTT. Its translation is CASRSRRINQPQHF.

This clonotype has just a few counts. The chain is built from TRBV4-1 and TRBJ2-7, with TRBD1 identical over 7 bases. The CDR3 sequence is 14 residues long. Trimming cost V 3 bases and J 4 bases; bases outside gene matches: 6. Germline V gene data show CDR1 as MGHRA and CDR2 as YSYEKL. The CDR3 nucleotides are TGCGCCAGCAGCCACTCTCCGACAGGGTACGAGCAGTACTTC. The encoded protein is CASSHSPTGYEQYF.

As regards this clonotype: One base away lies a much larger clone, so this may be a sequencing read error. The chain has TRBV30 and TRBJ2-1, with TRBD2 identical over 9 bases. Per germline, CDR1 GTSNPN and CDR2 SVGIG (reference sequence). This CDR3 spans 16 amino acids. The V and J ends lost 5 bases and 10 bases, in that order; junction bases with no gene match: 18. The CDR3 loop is CAWGAPYSGRTVEQFF. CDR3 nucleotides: TGTGCCTGGGGTGCCCCTTACAGCGGGAGGACAGTGGAGCAGTTCTTC.

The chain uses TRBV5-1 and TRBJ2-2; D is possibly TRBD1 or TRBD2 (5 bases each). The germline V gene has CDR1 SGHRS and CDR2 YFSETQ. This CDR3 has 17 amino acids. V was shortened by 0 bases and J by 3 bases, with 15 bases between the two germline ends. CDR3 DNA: TGCGCCAGCAGCTTGGCATCCGGGGCTCTGGACACCGGGGAGCTGTTTTTT. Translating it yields CASSLASGALDTGELFF.

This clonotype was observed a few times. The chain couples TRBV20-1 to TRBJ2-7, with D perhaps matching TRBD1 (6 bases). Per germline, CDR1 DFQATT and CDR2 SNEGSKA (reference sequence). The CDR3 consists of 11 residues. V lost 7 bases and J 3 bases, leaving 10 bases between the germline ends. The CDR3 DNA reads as TGCAGTGGTCAGGACAGCTACGAGCAGTACTTC. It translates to CSGQDSYEQYF.

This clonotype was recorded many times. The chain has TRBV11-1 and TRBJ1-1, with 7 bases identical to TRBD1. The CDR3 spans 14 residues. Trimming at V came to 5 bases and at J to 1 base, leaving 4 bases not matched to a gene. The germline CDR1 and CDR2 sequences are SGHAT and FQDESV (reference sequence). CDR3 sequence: CASSTQGENTEAFF. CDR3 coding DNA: TGTGCCAGCAGCACTCAGGGGGAGAACACTGAAGCTTTCTTT. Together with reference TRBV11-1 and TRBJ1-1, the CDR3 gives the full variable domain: EAEVAQSPRYKITEKSQAVAFWCDPISGHATLYWYRQILGQGPELLVQFQDESVVDDSQLPKDRFSAERLKGVDSTLKIQPAELGDSAMYLCASSTQGENTEAFFGQGTRLTVV.

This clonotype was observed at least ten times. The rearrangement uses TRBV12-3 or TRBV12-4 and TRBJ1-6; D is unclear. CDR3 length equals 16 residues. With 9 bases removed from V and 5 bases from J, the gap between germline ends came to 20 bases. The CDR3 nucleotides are TGTGCCAGTCGCGTCGGACCGCCCGGGGATAATTCACCCCTCCACTTT. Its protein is CASRVGPPGDNSPLHF.

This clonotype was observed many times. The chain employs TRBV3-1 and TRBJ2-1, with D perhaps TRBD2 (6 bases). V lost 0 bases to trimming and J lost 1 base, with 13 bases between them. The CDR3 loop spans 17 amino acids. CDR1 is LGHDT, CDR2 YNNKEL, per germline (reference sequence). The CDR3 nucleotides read TGTGCCAGCAGCCAAGATATAGCGGTGGGGTCCTACAATGAGCAGTTCTTC. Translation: CASSQDIAVGSYNEQFF.

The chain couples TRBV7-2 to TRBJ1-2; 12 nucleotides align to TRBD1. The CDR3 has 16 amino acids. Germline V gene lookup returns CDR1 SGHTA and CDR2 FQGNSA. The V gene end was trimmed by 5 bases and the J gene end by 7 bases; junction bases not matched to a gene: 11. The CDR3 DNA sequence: TGTGCCAGCAGCACCAATCCGGGACAGGGGGCAATTGGCTACACCTTC. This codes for CASSTNPGQGAIGYTF.

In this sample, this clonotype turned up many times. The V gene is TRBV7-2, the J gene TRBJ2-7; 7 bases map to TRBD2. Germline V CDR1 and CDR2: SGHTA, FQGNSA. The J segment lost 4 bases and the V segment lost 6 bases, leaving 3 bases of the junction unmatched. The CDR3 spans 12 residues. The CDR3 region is CASRLRGYEQYF. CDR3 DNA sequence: TGTGCCAGCAGACTGCGGGGGTACGAGCAGTACTTC.

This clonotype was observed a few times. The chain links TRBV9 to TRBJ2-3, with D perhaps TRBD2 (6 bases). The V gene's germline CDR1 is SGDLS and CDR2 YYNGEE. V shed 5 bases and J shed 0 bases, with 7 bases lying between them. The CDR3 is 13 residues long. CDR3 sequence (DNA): TGTGCCAGCAGAAGCGGGAGCACAGATACGCAGTATTTT. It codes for CASRSGSTDTQYF.

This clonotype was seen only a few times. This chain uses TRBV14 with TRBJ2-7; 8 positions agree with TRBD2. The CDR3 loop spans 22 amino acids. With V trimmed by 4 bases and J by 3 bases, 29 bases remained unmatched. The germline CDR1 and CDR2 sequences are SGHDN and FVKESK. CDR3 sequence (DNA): TGTGCCAGCAGCCCCGCGGGGGGTCCAAGTACATTGCGCGCGGGGGCCCTCTACGAGCAGTACTTC. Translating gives CASSPAGGPSTLRAGALYEQYF.

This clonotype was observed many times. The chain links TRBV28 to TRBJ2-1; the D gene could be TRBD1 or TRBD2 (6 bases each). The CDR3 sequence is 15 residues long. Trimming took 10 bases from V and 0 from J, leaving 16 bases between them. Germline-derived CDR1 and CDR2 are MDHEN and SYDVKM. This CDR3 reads CAIVRDILSYNEQFF. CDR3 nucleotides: TGTGCCATCGTGCGGGACATCCTCTCCTACAATGAGCAGTTCTTC. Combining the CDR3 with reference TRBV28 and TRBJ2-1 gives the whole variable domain DVKVTQSSRYLVKRTGEKVFLECVQDMDHENMFWYRQDPGLGLRLIYFSYDVKMKEKGDIPEGYSVSREKKERFSLILESASTNQTSMYLCAIVRDILSYNEQFFGPGTRLTVL.

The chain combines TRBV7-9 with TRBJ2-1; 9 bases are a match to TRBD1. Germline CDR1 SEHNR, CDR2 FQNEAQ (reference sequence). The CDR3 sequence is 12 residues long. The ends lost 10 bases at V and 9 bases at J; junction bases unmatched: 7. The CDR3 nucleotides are TGTGCCACGAATGGACAGGGGACTGAGCAGTTCTTC. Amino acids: CATNGQGTEQFF.

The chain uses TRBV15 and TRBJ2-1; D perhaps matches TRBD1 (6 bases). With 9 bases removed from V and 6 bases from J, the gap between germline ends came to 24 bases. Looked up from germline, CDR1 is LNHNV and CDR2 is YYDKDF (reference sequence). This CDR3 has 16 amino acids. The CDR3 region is CATGVATGHISNEQFF. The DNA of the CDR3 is TGTGCCACGGGGGTGGCAACGGGACATATAAGCAATGAGCAGTTCTTC.

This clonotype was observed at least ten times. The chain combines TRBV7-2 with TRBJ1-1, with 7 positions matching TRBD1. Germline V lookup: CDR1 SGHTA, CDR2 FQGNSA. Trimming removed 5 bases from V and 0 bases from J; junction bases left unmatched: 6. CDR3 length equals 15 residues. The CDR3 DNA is TGTGCCAGCAGCACGTACACAGGGGTGAACACTGAAGCTTTCTTT. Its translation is CASSTYTGVNTEAFF.

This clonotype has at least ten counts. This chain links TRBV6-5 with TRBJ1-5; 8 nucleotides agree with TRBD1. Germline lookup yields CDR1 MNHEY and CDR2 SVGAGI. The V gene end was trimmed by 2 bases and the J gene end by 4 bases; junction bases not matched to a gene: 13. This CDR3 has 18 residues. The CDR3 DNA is TGTGCCAGCAGTTACCCATCGCTGGACAGGGCGTATAATCAGCCCCAGCATTTT. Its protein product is CASSYPSLDRAYNQPQHF.

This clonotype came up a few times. The CDR3 nucleotides read TGCAGTGCTAGACGCGGGGATTCCGAGGAGCTGTTTTTT. Amino acids: CSARRGDSEELFF. The J gene is TRBJ2-2, the V gene TRBV20-1; possibly TRBD2 for D (6 bases). Trimming cost V 2 bases and J 10 bases, with 14 bases left between them. This CDR3 is 13 amino acids long. Germline V gene sequence: CDR1 DFQATT, CDR2 SNEGSKA (reference sequence).

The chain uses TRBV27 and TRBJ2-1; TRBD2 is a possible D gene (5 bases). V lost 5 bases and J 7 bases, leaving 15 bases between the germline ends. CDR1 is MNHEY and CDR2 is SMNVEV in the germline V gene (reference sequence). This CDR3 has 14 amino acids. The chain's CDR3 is CASSPPAGWNEQFF. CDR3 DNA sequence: TGTGCCAGCAGTCCCCCTGCGGGTTGGAATGAGCAGTTCTTC.

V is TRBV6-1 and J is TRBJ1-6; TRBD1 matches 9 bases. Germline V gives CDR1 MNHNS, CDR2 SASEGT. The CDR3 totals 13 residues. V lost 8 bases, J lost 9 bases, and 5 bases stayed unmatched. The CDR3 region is CASAGTGFSPLHF. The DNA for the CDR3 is TGTGCCAGCGCCGGGACAGGGTTTTCACCCCTCCACTTT.

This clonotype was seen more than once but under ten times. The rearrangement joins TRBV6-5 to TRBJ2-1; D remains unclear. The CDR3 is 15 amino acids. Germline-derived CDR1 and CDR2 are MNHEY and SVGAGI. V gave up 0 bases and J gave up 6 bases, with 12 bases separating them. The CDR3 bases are TGTGCCAGCAGTTACTCGAATCTAGGACCCAATGAGCAGTTCTTC. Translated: CASSYSNLGPNEQFF.

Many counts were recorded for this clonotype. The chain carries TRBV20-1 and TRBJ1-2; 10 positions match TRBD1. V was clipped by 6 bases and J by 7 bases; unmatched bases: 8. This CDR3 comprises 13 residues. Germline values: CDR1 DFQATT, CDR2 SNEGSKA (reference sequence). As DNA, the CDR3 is TGCAGTGCAAGGAGCGGGACAGGGGTTGGCTACACCTTC. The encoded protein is CSARSGTGVGYTF.